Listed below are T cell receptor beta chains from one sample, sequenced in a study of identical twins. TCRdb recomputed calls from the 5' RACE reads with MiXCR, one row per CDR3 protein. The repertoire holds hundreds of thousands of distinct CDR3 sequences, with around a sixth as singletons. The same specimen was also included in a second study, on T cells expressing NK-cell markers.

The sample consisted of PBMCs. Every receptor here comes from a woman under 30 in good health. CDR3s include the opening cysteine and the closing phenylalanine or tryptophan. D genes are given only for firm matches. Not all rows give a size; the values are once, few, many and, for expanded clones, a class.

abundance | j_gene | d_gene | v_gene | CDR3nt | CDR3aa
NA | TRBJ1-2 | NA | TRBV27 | TGTGCCAGCAGTCGGACAGAAAGCTATGGCTACACCTTC | CASSRTESYGYTF
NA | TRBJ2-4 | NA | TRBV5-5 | TGTGCCAGCAGCCCTTGGCCGGGCAAAAACATTCAGTACTTC | CASSPWPGKNIQYF
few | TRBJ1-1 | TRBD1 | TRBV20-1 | TGCAGTGCTCGACTACCGGGACAGGGGGAAGCTTTCTTT | CSARLPGQGEAFF
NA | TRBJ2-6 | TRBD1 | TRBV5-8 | TGTGCCAGCAACAGGGGCGCTGGGGCCAACGTCCTGACTTTC | CASNRGAGANVLTF
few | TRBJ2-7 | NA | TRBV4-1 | TGCGCCAGCAGCCAAGATGAGACCGTTTCCTACGAGCAGTACTTC | CASSQDETVSYEQYF
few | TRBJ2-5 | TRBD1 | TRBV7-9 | TGTGCCAGCAGCTTTTTGGGACAGCAAGAGACCCAGTACTTC | CASSFLGQQETQYF
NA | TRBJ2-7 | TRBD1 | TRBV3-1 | TGTGCCAGCAGCCTTCTACGACAGGGGGGATACGAGCAGTACTTC | CASSLLRQGGYEQYF
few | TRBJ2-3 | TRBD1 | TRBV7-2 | TGTGCCAGCAGACGGACAGGGGGCTCTACAGATACGCAGTATTTT | CASRRTGGSTDTQYF
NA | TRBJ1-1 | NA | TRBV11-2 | TGTGCCAGCAGCTTGTGGCAGGAGGACCCTGAAGCTTTCTTT | CASSLWQEDPEAFF
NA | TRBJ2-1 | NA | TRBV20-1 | TGCAGTGCTAGCTCGGCGGATCGCCGCTACAATGAGCAGTTCTTC | CSASSADRRYNEQFF
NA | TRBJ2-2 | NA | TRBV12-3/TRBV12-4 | TGTGCCAGCACCTCGTTAGGGGCCGGGGAGCTGTTTTTT | CASTSLGAGELFF
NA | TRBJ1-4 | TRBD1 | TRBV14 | TGTGCCAGCAGCCGACGGACAGGGAATGAAAAACTGTTTTTT | CASSRRTGNEKLFF
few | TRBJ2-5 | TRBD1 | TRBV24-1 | TGTGCCACCAGTGATGGGACAGGGGGAAGCGGAGAGACCCAGTACTTC | CATSDGTGGSGETQYF
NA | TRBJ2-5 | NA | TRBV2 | TGTGCCGGCTCTGGAGGACGTCGCCAAGAGACCCAGTACTTC | CAGSGGRRQETQYF
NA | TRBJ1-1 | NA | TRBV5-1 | TGCGCCAGCAGCCCTCCTGGACGGTCGAACACTGAAGCTTTCTTT | CASSPPGRSNTEAFF
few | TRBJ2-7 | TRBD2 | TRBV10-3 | TGTGCCATCAGCAATGAAGCGGGATACGAGCAGTACTTC | CAISNEAGYEQYF
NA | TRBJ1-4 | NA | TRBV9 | TGTGCCAGCAGCGCCACCTCTGCAACTAATGAAAAACTGTTTTTT | CASSATSATNEKLFF
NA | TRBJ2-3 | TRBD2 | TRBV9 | TGTGCCAGCAGCGTAACTAGCGGGGTGAGCACAGATACGCAGTATTTT | CASSVTSGVSTDTQYF
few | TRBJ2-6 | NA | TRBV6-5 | TGTGCCAGCAGTTTCACAGGGGAGGTACTCTCTGGGGCCAACGTCCTGACTTTC | CASSFTGEVLSGANVLTF
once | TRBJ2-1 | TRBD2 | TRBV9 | TGTGCCAGCAGCGTAGAGGTAGCGGGAGCTGTTGAGCAGTTCTTC | CASSVEVAGAVEQFF
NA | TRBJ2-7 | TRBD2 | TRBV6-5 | TGTGCCAGCAGTTACTTGCCGGCGGGAGGGAGCTCCTACGAGCAGTACTTC | CASSYLPAGGSSYEQYF
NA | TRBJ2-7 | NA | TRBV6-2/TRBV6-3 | TGTGCCAGCACCGAACCTGGACGGCAGGCCGAGCAGTACTTC | CASTEPGRQAEQYF
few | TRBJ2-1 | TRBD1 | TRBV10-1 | TGCGCCACCTCCGGGGGACAGGGTAATTACAATGAGCAGTTCTTC | CATSGGQGNYNEQFF
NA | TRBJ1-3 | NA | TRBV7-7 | TGTGCTAGCAGCTTAGAACTTACTGGAAACACCATATATTTT | CASSLELTGNTIYF
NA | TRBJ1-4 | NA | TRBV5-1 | TGCGCCAGCAGCTTGGACCTCGTAACTAATGAAAAACTGTTTTTT | CASSLDLVTNEKLFF
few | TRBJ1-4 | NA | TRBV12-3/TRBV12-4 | TGTGCCAGCAGTTTTCCGGGTAATGAAAAACTGTTTTTT | CASSFPGNEKLFF
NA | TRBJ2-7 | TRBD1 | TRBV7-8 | TGTGCCAGCAGCTTTGACAGGGACGGGCAGTACTTC | CASSFDRDGQYF
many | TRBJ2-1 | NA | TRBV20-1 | TGCAGTGCTCCGGTAGACTCCTCTGATTCCTACAATGAGCAGTTCTTC | CSAPVDSSDSYNEQFF
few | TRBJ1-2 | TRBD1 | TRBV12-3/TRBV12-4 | TGTGCCAGCAGCGGGACAGGGGTGGCTGGCTACACCTTC | CASSGTGVAGYTF
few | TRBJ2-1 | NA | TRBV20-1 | TGCAGTGCTAGTGCTTATGAGCAGTTCTTC | CSASAYEQFF
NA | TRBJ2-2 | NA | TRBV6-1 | TGTGCCAGCAGTGCCTGGACTGCGTCAAGCACCGGGGAGCTGTTTTTT | CASSAWTASSTGELFF